This T cell receptor (beta chain) was found in a study of lymphopenia after photon versus proton radiotherapy. Overall study findings and caveats: Better survival with proton therapy was suggested as possible, not demonstrated. Proton therapy kept repertoires fairly stable, unlike photons, which gained effector/memory cells. Oligoclonal CD8+ Temra expansion after nadir drove photon patients' diversity drop. Post-nadir TCR diversity decline inversely tracked overall survival among those who died.

The protocol was immunoSEQ multiplex PCR, while the TCRdb copy is restricted to in-frame clones and leaves out a portion. The data contain 30,000 to 40,000 clones, about 94% of them singletons. Germline V gene data show CDR1 as LNHDA and CDR2 as SQIVND (reference sequence). The CDR3 is made up of 15 amino acids. V lost 2 bases to trimming and J lost 2 bases, with 10 bases between them. This clone has only one observation. Its antigen is unidentified. V and J are TRBV19 and TRBJ2-1; no clear D gene. The clonotype comes from a man aged 55 to 70 with cholangiocarcinoma. Material: peripheral blood, obtained from a patient treated with photon-based radiotherapy. The CDR3 DNA is TGTGCCAGTAGTATACGTGTCTTCCCCTACAATGAGCAGTTCTTC. Amino acids: CASSIRVFPYNEQFF.